This TCR beta chain was captured by sequencing in a study of beta chain features in type 1 diabetes. Study results and limitations: Among type 1 diabetes patients, VDJ junctions had fewer insertions and more deletions. Using cDNA template may skew counts toward highly expressing activated cells. Shortening that was moderate but significant affected the TCRB CDR3s of Type 1 diabetes patients in all four CD4+ subsets.

It was via CD45RO/CCR7/CD25/CD127/CD95/CD27 that CD4+ naive, central memory, regulatory and stem cell-like memory cells were sorted. This clone has a count of ten or more. The antigen is unknown. The same CDR3 arises from other DNA sequences in this sample as well. V was shortened by 0 bases and J by 0 bases, with 7 bases between the two germline ends. The CDR3 length is 15 residues. In germline, CDR1 is SGDLS, CDR2 YYNGEE. cDNA synthesis used the whole RNA isolate, giving expressed TCRB sequences. TCRdb's copy holds only in-frame clones and misses some; the assay was immunoSEQ multiplex PCR. The table shows 300,000 to 450,000 clones, with around 10% occurring only once.

Sequenced: central memory CD4+ T cells from blood. This clonotype was sampled from a man aged 25 to 40 with type 1 diabetes. The V call is TRBV9, the J call TRBJ1-3, with D hard to call. For the CDR3, the DNA is TGTGCCAGCAGCGTAGCACCCAGCTCTGGAAACACCATATATTTT. It yields the protein CASSVAPSSGNTIYF.